The rows below give T cell receptor beta chains drawn from one sample of a study of blood T cell repertoires in COVID-19. The assay was immunoSEQ multiplex PCR, and TCRdb's table has in-frame clones only and misses some. This sample has 390,000 or so clones; 85% to 90% occur once, and the top ten carry approximately 9.3%. The material sequenced was PBMCs or T cells enriched from blood (not recorded which). Receptor source: a woman between 50 and 59 years old who had recovered from COVID-19. CDR3s include the opening cysteine and the closing phenylalanine or tryptophan. The order of the fields is clone size, V gene, D gene, J gene, CDR3 DNA, CDR3 protein. The D gene is left open where the match is weak. Where a row states a size, it is once, few, many or the class of an expanded clone; other rows omit it.

>-|TRBV5-6|TRBD1|TRBJ1-6
TGTGCCAGCAGCTTGGAGGGACAGGGTTTAGCTAATTCACCCCTCCACTTT
CASSLEGQGLANSPLHF
>once|TRBV9|TRBD1|TRBJ1-4
TGTGCCAGCAGCGAGAGGGACAGGGGGAGTATGTATGAAAAACTGTTTTTT
CASSERDRGSMYEKLFF
>-|TRBV7-9|-|TRBJ1-2
TGTGCCAGCAGCTTAAGCCCGGGTGGCTATGGCTACACCTTC
CASSLSPGGYGYTF
>-|TRBV30|TRBD2|TRBJ2-1
TGTGCCTGGAATTCCGGGACTAGCGGGGGAGGGGAGCAGTTCTTC
CAWNSGTSGGGEQFF
>-|TRBV6-5|TRBD2|TRBJ2-1
TGTGCCAGCAGTTTGGGACTAGCGGGGGGTTCTCAGCAGTTCTTC
CASSLGLAGGSQQFF
>-|TRBV5-1|-|TRBJ2-3
TGCGCCACCAGCCAGTCCCAGGGCACAGATACGCAGTATTTT
CATSQSQGTDTQYF
>-|TRBV7-7|-|TRBJ1-1
TGTGCTAGCAGCTCTCAAGGAGCCGGGACAACTGAAGCTTTCTTT
CASSSQGAGTTEAFF
>many|TRBV2|-|TRBJ2-2
TGTGCCAGCAGACCTCTGCGGGGTCGGACCGGGGAGCTGTTTTTT
CASRPLRGRTGELFF
>-|TRBV5-1|-|TRBJ1-6
TGCGCCAGCAGCTCACATTCTCCGACGGAGAATTCACCCCTCCACTTT
CASSSHSPTENSPLHF
>-|TRBV25-1|-|TRBJ2-7
TGTGCCAGCAGTGAAGGGAGCAGCGACGAGCAGTACTTC
CASSEGSSDEQYF
>-|TRBV19|-|TRBJ2-3
TGTGCCAGTGAGACGGGGGCAGATACGCAGTATTTT
CASETGADTQYF
>-|TRBV2|TRBD1|TRBJ1-5
TGTGCCAGCAGGGAGGGGACAGGGGGCAATCAGCCCCAGCATTTT
CASREGTGGNQPQHF
>-|TRBV5-5|-|TRBJ2-1
TGTGCCAGCAGCTTTCGGGGGAGAAACAATGAGCAGTTCTTC
CASSFRGRNNEQFF
>once|TRBV2|TRBD1|TRBJ1-2
TGTGCCACCAATCCCGTAGACAGGGCCTATGGCTACACCTTC
CATNPVDRAYGYTF
>-|TRBV5-1|TRBD1|TRBJ1-1
TGCGCCAGCAGCGAACAGGGGACGAACACTGAAGCTTTCTTT
CASSEQGTNTEAFF
>once|TRBV5-1|-|TRBJ1-1
TGCGCCAGCAGGACAGGAGATCTTGGTGGCACTGAAGCTTTCTTT
CASRTGDLGGTEAFF
>-|TRBV7-2|TRBD1|TRBJ2-7
TGTGCCAGCAGCTTAACAGGGGGCTCCTACGAGCAGTACTTC
CASSLTGGSYEQYF
>-|TRBV30|TRBD1|TRBJ1-2
TGTGCCTGGAGTCAACAGGGGGCGGAGGGCTACACCTTC
CAWSQQGAEGYTF